These T cell receptor beta chains were read from a single sample in a study of blood T cells in healthy people across ages. TCRdb itself ran the 5' RACE reads through MiXCR, one entry per CDR3 protein. The sample consists of about 640,000 distinct CDR3 sequences, over 40% of them appearing once. Sequencing was carried out using blood. The receptors were gathered from an elderly man in good health. CDR3s include the opening cysteine and the closing phenylalanine or tryptophan. D genes are given only for firm matches. Clone size is given for some rows only: seen once, a few or many times, or a class if the clone is expanded.

V gene,D gene,clone size,J gene,CDR3 DNA,CDR3 protein
TRBV28,NA,few,TRBJ2-4,TGTGCCAGCAGTTTAGCCGGGAGAAAAAACATTCAGTACTTC,CASSLAGRKNIQYF
TRBV18,NA,NA,TRBJ2-1,TGTGCCAGCTCGTCAAGGGACCGCCCTGAGCAGTTCTTC,CASSSRDRPEQFF
TRBV12-3/TRBV12-4,TRBD2,NA,TRBJ2-4,TGTGCCAGCAGTTTAGCGTCCAGCGGGGGCCCACCAAGCAGGTCCAAAAACATTCAGTACTTC,CASSLASSGGPPSRSKNIQYF
TRBV27,NA,NA,TRBJ2-7,TGTGCCAGCAGGGCAACAGCAAACAATGAGCAGTACTTC,CASRATANNEQYF
TRBV29-1,TRBD1,NA,TRBJ2-5,TGCAGAGTTAGGCAGGGGGCGCGTGAGCAGTACTTC,CRVRQGAREQYF
TRBV7-6,NA,NA,TRBJ1-6,TGTGCCAGCAGCTTATTATCGGGGGCGGAAAATTCACCCCTCCACTTT,CASSLLSGAENSPLHF
TRBV6-2/TRBV6-3,TRBD2,NA,TRBJ2-5,TGTGCCAGCAGTTACTACACTAGCGGGGGACACAATGAGCAGTACTTC,CASSYYTSGGHNEQYF
TRBV28,TRBD2,NA,TRBJ2-3,TGTGCCAGCAGTTCCTTCGGAGACGGGAGGCTCACAGATACGCAGTATTTT,CASSSFGDGRLTDTQYF
TRBV3-1,NA,NA,TRBJ1-1,TGTGCCAGCAGCCAAAGGGGAGACACTGAAGCTTTCTTT,CASSQRGDTEAFF
TRBV6-2/TRBV6-3,NA,few,TRBJ2-2,TGTGCCAGCAGCCCCCGGACACCGCACACCGGGGAGCTGTTTTTT,CASSPRTPHTGELFF
TRBV28,NA,few,TRBJ1-5,TGTGCCAGCGGACAGACTAATGGCAATCAGCCCCAGCATTTT,CASGQTNGNQPQHF
TRBV12-3/TRBV12-4,NA,many,TRBJ1-4,TGTGCCAGCAGCCCCACCTTTTCCGGCAGCCTCAATGAAAAACTGTTTTTT,CASSPTFSGSLNEKLFF
TRBV20-1,NA,few,TRBJ2-7,TGCAGTGTGCTCACCTTGGGGGGGGCGTCGGAGCAGTACTTC,CSVLTLGGASEQYF
TRBV7-2,TRBD2,few,TRBJ2-5,TGTGCCAGCAGCTTAGATCCAAGCGGGGTCCAGGAGACCCAGTACTTC,CASSLDPSGVQETQYF
TRBV7-2,TRBD1,NA,TRBJ2-7,TGTGCCAGCAGCGCCCCAGGGGGCAGGGCCTACGAGCAGTACTTC,CASSAPGGRAYEQYF
TRBV9,TRBD2,NA,TRBJ2-3,TGTGCCAGCAGCTCAAAGGGACTAGCGGGGGACACAGATACGCAGTATTTT,CASSSKGLAGDTDTQYF
TRBV7-9,TRBD1,NA,TRBJ1-5,TGTGCCAGCAGCCCGAATACAGGGGGGAACAATCAGCCCCAGCATTTT,CASSPNTGGNNQPQHF
TRBV20-1,NA,NA,TRBJ1-3,TGCAGTGCTTGGGCCGACAGCTCTGGAAACACCATATATTTT,CSAWADSSGNTIYF
TRBV6-2/TRBV6-3,NA,NA,TRBJ2-1,TGTGCCAGCAGTGACGGGGCAGCATGGGAGCAGTTCTTC,CASSDGAAWEQFF
TRBV6-1,TRBD1,NA,TRBJ1-5,TGTGCCAGCAGAGCCGACAGGGGCATGGCTCAGCCCCGGCATTTT,CASRADRGMAQPRHF
TRBV29-1,TRBD1,NA,TRBJ2-7,TGCAGCGTTGTCGGGACAGTTAGCCTTAGGAGCTCCTACGAGCAGTACTTC,CSVVGTVSLRSSYEQYF
TRBV20-1,NA,NA,TRBJ2-1,TGCAGTGCCACGAAACCGACTAGCTCCTACAATGAGCAGTTCTTC,CSATKPTSSYNEQFF
TRBV12-3/TRBV12-4,NA,NA,TRBJ1-1,TGTGCCAGCAGTTTCCGGAGCACTGAAGCTTTCTTT,CASSFRSTEAFF
TRBV24-1,NA,few,TRBJ2-1,TGTGCCACCGGGGACCGCTCCTACAATGAGCAGTTCTTC,CATGDRSYNEQFF
TRBV6-2/TRBV6-3,NA,NA,TRBJ2-2,TGTGCCAGCAGTTGGGACGGCATGGCCGGGGAGCTGTTTTTT,CASSWDGMAGELFF
TRBV6-2/TRBV6-3,TRBD1,NA,TRBJ1-6,TGTGCCAGCAGTTGGTACCTCGACAGGGAAGGATCACCCCTCCACTTT,CASSWYLDREGSPLHF
TRBV18,NA,NA,TRBJ2-3,TGTGCCAGCTCACCTACACAAATCACAGATACGCAGTATTTT,CASSPTQITDTQYF
TRBV27,NA,few,TRBJ1-6,TGTGCCAGCAGTCCATGGGACAACAGGAATTCACCCCTCCACTTT,CASSPWDNRNSPLHF
TRBV9,TRBD1,few,TRBJ1-1,TGTGCCAGCAGCCTACGACAGGGGAGGAACACTGAAGCTTTCTTT,CASSLRQGRNTEAFF
TRBV7-2,NA,NA,TRBJ2-1,TGTGCCAGCAGCCCTCTAGCCAGTAGCTCCTACAATGAGCAGTTCTTC,CASSPLASSSYNEQFF
TRBV25-1,TRBD1,NA,TRBJ1-2,TGTGCCAGCAGTAACGACAGGGGGTACGGCTACACCTTC,CASSNDRGYGYTF
TRBV5-1,NA,once,TRBJ2-5,TGCGCCAGCAGCTTCAATCCGGGTTTGGAGACCCAGTACTTC,CASSFNPGLETQYF
TRBV12-5,TRBD2,few,TRBJ2-1,TGTGCTAGTGGTTCCGGGGGGGCCTACAATGAGCAGTTCTTC,CASGSGGAYNEQFF
TRBV4-1,NA,many,TRBJ1-4,TGCGCCAGCAGCCAAGATCTGGGAGCGGGTGAAAAACTGTTTTTT,CASSQDLGAGEKLFF
TRBV5-5,NA,NA,TRBJ2-1,TGTGCCAGCAGCCCGAGGACAGCGACCTCCTACAATGAGCAGTTCTTC,CASSPRTATSYNEQFF
TRBV20-1,NA,NA,TRBJ1-1,TGCAGTGCTAAAGAAGGGAACACTGAAGCTTTCTTT,CSAKEGNTEAFF
TRBV7-9,TRBD2,once,TRBJ2-5,TGTGCCAGCAGCTCTAGCGGAAACTCAGGGACCCAGTACTTC,CASSSSGNSGTQYF
TRBV19,NA,NA,TRBJ1-6,TGTGCCAGTAGTATCTCCGGGAACTCCTATAATTCACCCCTCCACTTT,CASSISGNSYNSPLHF
TRBV20-1,NA,few,TRBJ2-1,TGCAGTGCTATTCTCGGGGGCCCCCAAAAGCAGTTCTTC,CSAILGGPQKQFF
TRBV20-1,TRBD1,NA,TRBJ2-5,TGCAGTGCCGACACGAGGGGACAGGTTGAGCAGTACTTC,CSADTRGQVEQYF
TRBV6-2/TRBV6-3,NA,NA,TRBJ1-5,TGTGCCAGCACGGACAGCAATAGCAATCAGCCCCAGCATTTT,CASTDSNSNQPQHF
TRBV3-1,NA,NA,TRBJ1-5,TGTGCCAGCAGTCGAAATTCAGGGGTAGATCAGCCCCAGCATTTT,CASSRNSGVDQPQHF
TRBV7-2,NA,few,TRBJ2-7,TGTGCCAGCAGCCGAGGAGTTAACAATGAGCAGTACTTC,CASSRGVNNEQYF
TRBV6-2/TRBV6-3,TRBD1,few,TRBJ2-6,TGTGCCAGCAGTTTTCAGGGGGCATTGGCTGGGGCCAACGTCCTGACTTTC,CASSFQGALAGANVLTF
TRBV7-9,TRBD1,NA,TRBJ1-2,TGTGCCAGCAGCTCCCCGACAGGGGGCGACTATGGCTACACCTTC,CASSSPTGGDYGYTF
TRBV7-6,NA,NA,TRBJ2-1,TGTGCCAGCAGCCTTACCCCCAATGAGCAGTTCTTC,CASSLTPNEQFF
TRBV30,NA,once,TRBJ1-2,TGTGCCTGGAGTATGTATGCAGTCTTTAACTATGGCTACACCTTC,CAWSMYAVFNYGYTF
TRBV28,NA,many,TRBJ2-3,TGTGCCAGCAGTTTTCTCCAGGGCACAGATACGCAGTATTTT,CASSFLQGTDTQYF
TRBV15,TRBD1,NA,TRBJ2-5,TGTGCCACCGAGACAGGGTCGTACAATGAGCAGTACTTC,CATETGSYNEQYF
TRBV20-1,NA,NA,TRBJ1-1,TGCAGTACGAGGGCGGCCACTGAAGCTTTCTTT,CSTRAATEAFF
TRBV6-2/TRBV6-3,NA,few,TRBJ2-7,TGTGCCAGCAGCAACTCGGTATACGAGCAGTACTTC,CASSNSVYEQYF
TRBV7-9,TRBD2,once,TRBJ2-1,TGTGCCAGCAGCTCGGCTCTAGCGGGAACTTACAATGAGCAGTTCTTC,CASSSALAGTYNEQFF
TRBV2,NA,NA,TRBJ1-1,TGTGCCAGCAGTGAGTTCGAAGGGATAAACACTGAAGCTTTCTTT,CASSEFEGINTEAFF
TRBV6-2/TRBV6-3,TRBD2,NA,TRBJ2-7,TGTGCCAGCAGGTGGACTAGCGGGGGAAGCTCCTACGAGCAGTACTTC,CASRWTSGGSSYEQYF
TRBV20-1,TRBD2,NA,TRBJ2-1,TGCAGTGTTAAGAGCCTAGCGGGAGCATCCTACAATGAGCAGTTCTTC,CSVKSLAGASYNEQFF
TRBV11-2,TRBD1,NA,TRBJ2-5,TGTGCCAGCAGCTTTGCGACAGGGAAGGAGACCCAGTACTTC,CASSFATGKETQYF
TRBV28,NA,NA,TRBJ2-7,TGTGCCAGCAGATCCCCTCCAGGGGCGGCTAGATCCTACGAGCAGTACTTC,CASRSPPGAARSYEQYF
TRBV6-5,TRBD2,NA,TRBJ2-3,TGTGCCAGCAGTTTTCGCGGGAGGGCTGGCACAGATACGAAGTATTTT,CASSFRGRAGTDTKYF
TRBV3-1,NA,few,TRBJ1-4,TGTGCCAGCAGCCAAGATCTTGCCAATGAAAAACTGTTTTTT,CASSQDLANEKLFF
TRBV24-1,TRBD2,NA,TRBJ2-5,TGTGCCACCAGTGATGGGACTAGATCTGGCCAAGAGACCCAGTACTTC,CATSDGTRSGQETQYF